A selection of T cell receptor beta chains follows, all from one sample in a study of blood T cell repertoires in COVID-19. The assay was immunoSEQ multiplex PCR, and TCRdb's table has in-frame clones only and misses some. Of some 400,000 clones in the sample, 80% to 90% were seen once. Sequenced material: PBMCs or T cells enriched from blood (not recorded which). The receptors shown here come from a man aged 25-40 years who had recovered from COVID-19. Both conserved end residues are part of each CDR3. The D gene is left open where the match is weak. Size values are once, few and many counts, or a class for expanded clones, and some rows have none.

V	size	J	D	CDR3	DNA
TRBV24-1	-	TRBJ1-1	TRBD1	CAAGGWNTEAFF	TGTGCCGCAGGGGGCTGGAACACTGAAGCTTTCTTT
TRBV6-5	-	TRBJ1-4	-	CASSLRTGNEKLFF	TGTGCCAGCAGCCTTCGGACGGGGAATGAAAAACTGTTTTTT
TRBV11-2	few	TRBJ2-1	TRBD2	CASSSYSGSNEQFF	TGTGCCAGCAGCTCTTACAGCGGGAGCAATGAGCAGTTCTTC
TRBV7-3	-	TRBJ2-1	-	CASSPEGSSYNEQFF	TGTGCCAGCAGCCCAGAGGGTAGCTCCTACAATGAGCAGTTCTTC
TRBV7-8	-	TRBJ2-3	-	CASSPSIADTQYF	TGTGCCAGCAGCCCAAGTATTGCGGATACGCAGTATTTT
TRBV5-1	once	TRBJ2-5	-	CASSLGGASFRETQYF	TGCGCCAGCAGCTTGGGGGGCGCAAGTTTCCGAGAGACCCAGTACTTC
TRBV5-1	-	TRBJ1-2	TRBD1	CASSLTGELSGGYTF	TGCGCCAGCAGCTTGACAGGGGAGCTATCTGGTGGCTACACCTTC
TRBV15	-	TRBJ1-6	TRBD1	CATSRTGQNSPLHF	TGTGCCACCAGCAGAACGGGACAGAATTCACCCCTCCACTTT
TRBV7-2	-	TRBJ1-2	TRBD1	CASSFTGGLEGYTF	TGTGCCAGCAGCTTCACAGGGGGCTTGGAGGGCTACACCTTC
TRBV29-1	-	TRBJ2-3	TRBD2	CSVASGSTDTQYF	TGCAGCGTTGCTAGCGGGAGCACAGATACGCAGTATTTT
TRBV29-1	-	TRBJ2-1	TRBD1	CSVVTGALLQDEQFF	TGCAGCGTAGTAACAGGGGCCCTACTTCAGGATGAGCAGTTCTTC
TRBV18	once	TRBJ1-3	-	CASSRNRDSGNTIYF	TGTGCCAGCTCACGTAACAGGGACTCTGGAAACACCATATATTTT
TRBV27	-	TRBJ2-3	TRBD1	CASSLEGTGFDTQYF	TGTGCCAGCAGCCTTGAAGGGACAGGGTTTGATACGCAGTATTTT
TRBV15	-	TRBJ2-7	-	CATSGQDYEQYF	TGTGCCACCAGCGGACAAGACTACGAGCAGTACTTC
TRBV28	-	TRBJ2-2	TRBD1	CASSLDRGHTGELFF	TGTGCCAGCAGTCTGGACAGGGGGCACACCGGGGAGCTGTTTTTT
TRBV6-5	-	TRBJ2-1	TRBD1	CASSPGDSRDEQFF	TGTGCCAGCAGTCCTGGGGACAGTCGGGATGAGCAGTTCTTC